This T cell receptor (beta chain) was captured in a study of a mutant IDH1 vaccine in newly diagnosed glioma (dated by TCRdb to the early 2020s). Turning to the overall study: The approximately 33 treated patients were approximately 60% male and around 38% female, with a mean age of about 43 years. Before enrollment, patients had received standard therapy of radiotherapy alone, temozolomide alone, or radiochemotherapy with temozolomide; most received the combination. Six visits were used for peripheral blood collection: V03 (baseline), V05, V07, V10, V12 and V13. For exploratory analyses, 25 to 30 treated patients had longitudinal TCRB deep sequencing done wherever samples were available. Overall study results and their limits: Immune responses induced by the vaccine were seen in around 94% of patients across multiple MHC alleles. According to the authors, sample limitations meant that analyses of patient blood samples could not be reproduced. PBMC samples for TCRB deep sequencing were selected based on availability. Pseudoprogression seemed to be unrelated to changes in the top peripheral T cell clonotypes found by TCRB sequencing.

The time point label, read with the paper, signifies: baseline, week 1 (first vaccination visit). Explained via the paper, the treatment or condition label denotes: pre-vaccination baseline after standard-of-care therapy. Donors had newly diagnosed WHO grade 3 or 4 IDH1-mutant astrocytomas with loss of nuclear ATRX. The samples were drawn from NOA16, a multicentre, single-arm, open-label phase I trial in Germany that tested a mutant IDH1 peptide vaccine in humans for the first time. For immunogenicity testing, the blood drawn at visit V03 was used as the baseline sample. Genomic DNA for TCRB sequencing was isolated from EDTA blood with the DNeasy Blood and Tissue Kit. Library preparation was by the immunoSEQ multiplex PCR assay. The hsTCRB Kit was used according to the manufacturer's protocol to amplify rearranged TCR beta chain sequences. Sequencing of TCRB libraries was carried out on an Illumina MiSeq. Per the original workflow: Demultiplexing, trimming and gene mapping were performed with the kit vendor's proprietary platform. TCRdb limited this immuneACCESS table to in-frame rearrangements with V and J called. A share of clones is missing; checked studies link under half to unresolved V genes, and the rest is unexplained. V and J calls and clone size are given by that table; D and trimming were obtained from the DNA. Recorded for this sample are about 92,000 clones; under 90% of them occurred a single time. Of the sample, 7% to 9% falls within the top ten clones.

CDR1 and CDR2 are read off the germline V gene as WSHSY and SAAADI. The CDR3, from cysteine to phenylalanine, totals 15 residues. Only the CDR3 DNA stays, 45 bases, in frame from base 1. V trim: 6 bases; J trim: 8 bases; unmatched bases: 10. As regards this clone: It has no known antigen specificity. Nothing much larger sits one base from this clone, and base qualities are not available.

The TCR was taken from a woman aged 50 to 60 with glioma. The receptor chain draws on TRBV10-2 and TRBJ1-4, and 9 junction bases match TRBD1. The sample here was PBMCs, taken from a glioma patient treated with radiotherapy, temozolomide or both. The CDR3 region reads CASSPRDREGEKLFF. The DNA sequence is TGCGCCAGCAGCCCCCGGGACAGGGAAGGCGAAAAACTGTTTTTT.